This is a list of T cell receptor beta chains from one sample in a study of cytomegalovirus exposure and HLA in healthy donors. Method: immunoSEQ multiplex PCR; TCRdb's copy keeps in-frame clones and lacks some. Of 150,000 to 200,000 clones in the sample, around 67% were seen once. The specimen sequenced was PBMCs. The receptors derive from a woman aged 18-29 years in good health and CMV-seropositive. The conserved cysteine and the conserved F or W are not part of the CDR3 here. The D gene is left open where the match is weak.

CDR3aa	d_gene	v_gene
ASSYQRASGGNEQF	TRBD2	TRBV7-2
ASSYSGGDNSPLH	-	TRBV6-5
ASSLGLAVSYEQY	TRBD2	TRBV7-2
ASSPRQQIYANTEAF	-	TRBV18
ASSQIDRVRETQY	TRBD1	TRBV14
AWSVLSPTSGEQY	-	TRBV30
ASSPDRVSSTDTQY	TRBD1	TRBV7-6
ASSVDRISYEQY	-	TRBV9
ASRPGTHQPQH	-	TRBV28
ASSLAWTSYGNTIY	-	TRBV7-8
ASSPPPTIEAF	-	TRBV28
ASSPLVESGYT	-	TRBV7-2
ASSSMGLANTEAF	-	TRBV7-6
ASSLQGENTIY	-	TRBV5-1
ASSQDNGLAVDEQF	-	TRBV4-2